This TCR beta chain was retrieved from a study of OX40 agonist ivuxolimab in advanced cancers. Study overall: Partial responses were achieved by three patients, one with hepatocellular carcinoma and two with cutaneous melanoma.

Sequencing was performed with immunoSEQ multiplex PCR; in TCRdb, only in-frame clones are kept and a portion is missing. The data show some 61,000 clones, about nine tenths seen once. The CDR3 has 13 residues. Germline values: CDR1 SQVTM, CDR2 ANQGSEA. V lost 5 bases to trimming and J lost 4 bases; unmatched junction nucleotides: 7. The sequencing here drew on CD4+ or CD8+ T cells sorted from blood, taken in a trial of the OX40 agonist ivuxolimab. The chain couples TRBV29-1 to TRBJ1-2; 7 bases fit TRBD1. The clonotype originates from an adult with an advanced solid tumor such as melanoma, head and neck, liver or kidney cancer. The CDR3 sequence: CSVLWQGGYGYTF. CDR3 coding DNA: TGCAGCGTTTTATGGCAGGGGGGCTATGGCTACACCTTC.